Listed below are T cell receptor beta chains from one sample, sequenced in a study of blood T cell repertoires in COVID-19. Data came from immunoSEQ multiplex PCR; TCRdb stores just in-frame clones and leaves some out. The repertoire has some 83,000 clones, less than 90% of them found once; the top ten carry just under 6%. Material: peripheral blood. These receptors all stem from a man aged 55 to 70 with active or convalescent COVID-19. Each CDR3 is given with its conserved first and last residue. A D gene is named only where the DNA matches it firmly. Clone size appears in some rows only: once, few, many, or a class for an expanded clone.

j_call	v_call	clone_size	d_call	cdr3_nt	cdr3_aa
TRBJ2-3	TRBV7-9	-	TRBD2	TGTGCCAGCAGCTCCCTCGGACTAGCGTTAAGCACAGATACGCAGTATTTT	CASSSLGLALSTDTQYF
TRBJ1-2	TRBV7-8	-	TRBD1	TGTGCCAGCAGCTTAGGTGGACAGGGAGTCTATGGCTACACCTTC	CASSLGGQGVYGYTF
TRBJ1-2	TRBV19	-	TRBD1	TGTGCCAGTAGCCCGGGACAGGGGGCGATGTATGGCTACACCTTC	CASSPGQGAMYGYTF
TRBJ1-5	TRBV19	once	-	TGTGCCAGTAGTATAGATGGGGGGGGGACCGGTCAGCCCCAGCATTTT	CASSIDGGGTGQPQHF
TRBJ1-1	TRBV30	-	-	TGTGCCTGGAGTGTAGCCCCTCCAGGTCCTGAAGCTTTCTTT	CAWSVAPPGPEAFF
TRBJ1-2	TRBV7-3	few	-	TGTGCCAGCAGCACATTGACAGGAGACTATGGCTACACCTTC	CASSTLTGDYGYTF
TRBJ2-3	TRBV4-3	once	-	TGCGCCAGCAGCCAGGGTAGGGGTTCATTGACAGATACGCAGTATTTT	CASSQGRGSLTDTQYF
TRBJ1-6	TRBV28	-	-	TGTGCCAGCAGTAAAGGGGTTTCATCCTATAATTCACCCCTCCACTTT	CASSKGVSSYNSPLHF
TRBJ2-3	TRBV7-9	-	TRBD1	TGTGCCAGCAGCCCAGGGACAGGGGGCGTTACGCAGTATTTT	CASSPGTGGVTQYF
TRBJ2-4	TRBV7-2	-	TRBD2	TGTGCCAGCAGCTTTGGACTAGCGGGGGGAAGAAACATTCAGTACTTC	CASSFGLAGGRNIQYF
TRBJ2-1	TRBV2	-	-	TGTGCCAGCAGTGAAGACCGCACTCAAAGCTCCTACAATGAGCAGTTCTTC	CASSEDRTQSSYNEQFF
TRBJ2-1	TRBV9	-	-	TGTGCCAGCGCCCTAGAGGGGGGGCTCTACAATGAGCAGTTCTTC	CASALEGGLYNEQFF
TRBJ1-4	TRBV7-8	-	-	TGTGCCAGCAGCTTAGTAGGCGACAGTGCAACTAATGAAAAACTGTTTTTT	CASSLVGDSATNEKLFF
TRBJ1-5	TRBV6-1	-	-	TGTGCCAGCAGTGAAGCTACCTACAGTATTAATCAGCCCCAGCATTTT	CASSEATYSINQPQHF
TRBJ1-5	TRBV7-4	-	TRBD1	TGTGCCCGAAACAGGGGGCTGAATCAGCCCCAGCATTTT	CARNRGLNQPQHF
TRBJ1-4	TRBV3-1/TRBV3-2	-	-	TGTGCCAGCAGCCAAGAAGGAAGGACAGCTCGGGGAAAACTGTTTTTT	CASSQEGRTARGKLFF
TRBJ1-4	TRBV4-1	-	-	TGCGCCAGCAGCCCTCGGGACACCTCTGAAAAACTGTTTTTT	CASSPRDTSEKLFF
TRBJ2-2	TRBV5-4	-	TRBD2	TGTGCCAGCAGTTTCGACGGGAGGGGGGAGCTGTTTTTT	CASSFDGRGELFF
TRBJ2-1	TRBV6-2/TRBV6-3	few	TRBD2	TGTGCCAGCAGTTACTTCCTGGAACGGGGGGAAGACAATGAGCAGTTCTTC	CASSYFLERGEDNEQFF
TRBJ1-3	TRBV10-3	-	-	TGTGCCATCAGTGGGTACAGGGTCTCTGGAAACACCATATATTTT	CAISGYRVSGNTIYF
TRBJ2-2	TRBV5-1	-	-	TGCGCCAGCAGCTCTGGGCCGACAGCCAGAACCGGGGAGCTGTTTTTT	CASSSGPTARTGELFF
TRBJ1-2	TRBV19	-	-	TGTGCCAGTAGTATAGAACAGGTCTATGGCTACACCTTC	CASSIEQVYGYTF
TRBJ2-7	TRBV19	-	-	TGTGCCAGTAGTATACAGGGTTTTAGGGACGAGCAGTACTTC	CASSIQGFRDEQYF
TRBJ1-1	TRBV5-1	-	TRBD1	TGCGCCAGCAGCTTGGCCGGGACAGGGGGCCGTACTGAAGCTTTCTTT	CASSLAGTGGRTEAFF
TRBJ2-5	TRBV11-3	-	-	TGTGCCAGCAGCTTAGGGTCGGCGGTCCAAGAGACCCAGTACTTC	CASSLGSAVQETQYF
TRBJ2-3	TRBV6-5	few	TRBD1	TGTGCCAGCAGTTACTCGATCCAGGGGGTAGCAGATACGCAGTATTTT	CASSYSIQGVADTQYF
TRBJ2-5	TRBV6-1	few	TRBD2	TGTGCCAGCAGTGAAGGAGCGGGGAAAGAGACCCAGTACTTC	CASSEGAGKETQYF
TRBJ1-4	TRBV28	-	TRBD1	TGTGCCACCTCACGGGGACAGGGATTTGAAAAACTGTTTTTT	CATSRGQGFEKLFF
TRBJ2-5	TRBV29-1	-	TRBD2	TGCAGCGCCCTACTAGCGGGGGAGACCCAGTACTTC	CSALLAGETQYF
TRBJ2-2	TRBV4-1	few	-	TGCGCCAGCAGCCAAGTGATGAGACTCAACACCGGGGAGCTGTTTTTT	CASSQVMRLNTGELFF
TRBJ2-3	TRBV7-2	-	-	TGTGCCAGCAGCTCCCGGGCCGGGGCAGATACGCAGTATTTT	CASSSRAGADTQYF